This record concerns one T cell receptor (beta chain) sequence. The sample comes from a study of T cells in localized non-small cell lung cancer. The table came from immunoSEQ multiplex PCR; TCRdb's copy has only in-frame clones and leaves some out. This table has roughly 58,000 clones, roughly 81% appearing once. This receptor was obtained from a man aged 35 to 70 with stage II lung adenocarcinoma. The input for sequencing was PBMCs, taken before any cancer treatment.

The CDR3, as DNA: TGTGCCAGCAGTGAAGCGGGGTCCGGGCCTTACAATGAGCAGTTCTTC. This sequence encodes CASSEAGSGPYNEQFF. J is TRBJ2-1 and V is TRBV6-1; D gene unclear. Germline V lookup: CDR1 MNHNS, CDR2 SASEGT. V gave up 0 bases and J gave up 4 bases, with 13 bases separating them. There are 16 residues in the CDR3.